This T cell receptor (beta chain) was identified in a study of cytomegalovirus exposure and HLA in healthy donors. Study outcomes and limitations: After further analysis at a later stage, roughly 15,000 TCR beta sequences were associated with HLA alleles at 0.05 false discovery rate. Among CMV-associated TCR beta chains, most appeared HLA-restricted in a later analysis. Later analysis showed TCR association rates varying by HLA locus, highest for DRB1 and lowest for HLA-C. Investigators reported over 150 TCR beta chains as tied to cytomegalovirus.

As regards this clone: Its specificity is unknown.

Primers included in the PCR were 60 Vbeta and 13 Jbeta primers. The assay was immunoSEQ multiplex PCR, and TCRdb's table has in-frame clones only and misses some. The sample carries 95,000 to 150,000 clones, more than 65% recorded once. The length of the CDR3 is 16 residues. V gave up 7 bases and J gave up 3 bases; unmatched junction bases: 15. In germline, CDR1 is SGDLS, CDR2 YYNGEE. The sequenced sample was PBMCs. The V gene is TRBV9, the J gene TRBJ2-7; TRBD1 matches at 8 bases. The TCR was taken from a woman aged 55 to 70 in good health and CMV-seropositive. The CDR3 reads CASSSAGGAEYYEQYF. In DNA form, the CDR3 reads TGTGCCAGCTCCTCGGCAGGGGGCGCAGAGTACTACGAGCAGTACTTC.